This record concerns one T cell receptor beta chain sequence. Original data processing: Researchers report that nucleated cell counts were estimated from reference gene primer amplification. Only in-frame clones appear in the TCRdb table, and some are missing; sequencing was by immunoSEQ multiplex PCR. The V and J calls and the clone size are those of that table, but D and trimming were determined from the DNA. Found here are fewer than 40,000 clones, 70% to 90% of them singletons; the top ten hold 30% to 40%. This entry belongs to a study of blood T cell repertoires in COVID-19. CDR1 is LGHNA and CDR2 is YSLEER in the germline V gene. The CDR3 totals 18 residues. V was clipped by 5 bases and J by 4 bases; unmatched bases: 15.

The gene calls are TRBV4-3 and TRBJ2-5; 11 bases align to TRBD2. The source of this sequence is a man in his 70s with active COVID-19. The sample consisted of peripheral blood. CDR3 DNA sequence: TGCGCCAGCAGCTTCCGACCCGCTTCCCTAGCGGGAGGAGAGACCCAGTACTTC. Translated, it gives CASSFRPASLAGGETQYF.